The 18 T cell receptor beta chains below were found in one sample sequenced in a study of shared clonotypes between healthy human individuals. Sequencing was performed with immunoSEQ multiplex PCR; in TCRdb, only in-frame clones are kept and a portion is missing. The sample yields just over 2,000,000 clones, 85% to 95% seen once. Specimen: naive CD4+ T cells sorted from blood. Regarding subset: CD45RA+ positively selected. Receptors originate from a man between 18 and 29 years old in good health.

The chain combines TRBV11-3 with TRBJ2-7; the match to TRBD1 covers 9 bases. Germline-derived CDR1 and CDR2 are SGHNT and YENEEA. The CDR3 has 14 amino acids. With 3 bases clipped from V and 8 bases from J, the junction kept 8 bases outside the gene matches. CDR3 nucleotide sequence: TGTGCCAGCAGCTTGGGGGACAGGGTAAATAAGCAGTACTTC. Its protein product is CASSLGDRVNKQYF. Full variable domain (rest looked up from reference TRBV11-3 and TRBJ2-7): EAGVVQSPRYKIIEKKQPVAFWCNPISGHNTLYWYLQNLGQGPELLIRYENEEAVDDSQLPKDRFSAERLKGVDSTLKIQPAELGDSAVYLCASSLGDRVNKQYFGPGTRLTVT.

The chain couples TRBV9 to TRBJ2-5; weak D call: TRBD2 (6 bases). Trimming took off 6 bases at V and 2 bases at J, with 14 bases between the two ends. This CDR3 spans 14 amino acids. Germline assignment: CDR1 SGDLS and CDR2 YYNGEE. CDR3 in amino acids: CASTRRDSQETQYF. CDR3 nucleotides: TGTGCCAGCACCCGTCGGGACTCTCAAGAGACCCAGTACTTC.

This chain links TRBV10-1 with TRBJ1-1, with TRBD1 identical over 8 bases. The CDR3 is 13 residues long. Trimming removed 6 bases from V and 5 bases from J; junction bases left unmatched: 5. In germline, CDR1 is WNHNN, CDR2 SYGVQD (reference sequence). The CDR3 reads CASSSDRGTEAFF. The DNA for the CDR3 is TGCGCCAGCAGCTCCGACAGGGGAACTGAAGCTTTCTTT.

This sequence joins TRBV7-6 and TRBJ1-3, with TRBD1 matching 8 bases. The V gene's germline CDR1 is SGHVS and CDR2 FNYEAQ. The CDR3 has 16 residues. The V segment lost 5 bases and the J segment 2 bases; nucleotides outside the gene matches: 8. CDR3 loop: CASSGIDRGPGNTIYF. CDR3 sequence (DNA): TGTGCCAGCAGCGGAATAGACAGGGGCCCTGGAAACACCATATATTTT.

The chain recombines TRBV5-1 with TRBJ1-2; 9 bases are a match to TRBD1. The germline V gene encodes CDR1 SGHRS and CDR2 YFSETQ. This CDR3 comprises 15 residues. Trimming at V came to 4 bases and at J to 2 bases, leaving 6 bases not matched to a gene. The CDR3: CASSPGDRVNYGYTF. The CDR3 DNA follows: TGCGCCAGCAGCCCCGGGGACAGGGTAAACTATGGCTACACCTTC.

To note about this clone: Compared with germline, one end of the junction differs, possibly owing to a read error. This CDR3 is also generated by other DNA sequences in the sample. This rearrangement joins TRBV11-2 to TRBJ2-7; D is perhaps TRBD2 (6 bases). Germline V gene sequence: CDR1 SGHAT, CDR2 FQNNGV. The CDR3 has 14 amino acids. CDR3 DNA sequence: TGTGCTAGCAGCTTAGTCCCGGGAGTGGGGGAGCAGTACTTC. Its translation: CASSLVPGVGEQYF.

This rearrangement joins TRBV28 to TRBJ1-1; D gene unclear. CDR3 length: 13 residues. V was trimmed by 3 bases and J by 7 bases, leaving 12 bases between them. Looked up from germline, CDR1 is MDHEN and CDR2 is SYDVKM. The DNA for the CDR3 is TGTGCCAGCAGTTTCCGGGGATACGTTGAAGCTTTCTTT. This gives the protein CASSFRGYVEAFF.

V gene TRBV30 combines with J gene TRBJ2-7; 12 nucleotides line up with TRBD2. The CDR3 length is 16 residues. Per the germline V gene, CDR1 is GTSNPN and CDR2 is SVGIG (reference sequence). V dropped 0 bases and J dropped 6; count of bases not matched to a gene: 9. CDR3 coding DNA: TGTGCCTGGAGTGTACTAGCGGGAGGCGTTTTGGGCGAGCAGTACTTC. It yields the protein CAWSVLAGGVLGEQYF.

The chain uses TRBV18 and TRBJ1-2; 9 bases map to TRBD1. Trimming at V came to 3 bases and at J to 3 bases, leaving 8 bases not matched to a gene. The length of the CDR3 is 16 residues. Germline V gene lookup returns CDR1 KGHSH and CDR2 LQKENI. As DNA, the CDR3 is TGTGCCAGCTCACCCACCGGACAGGGGACTGACTATGGCTACACCTTC. It encodes CASSPTGQGTDYGYTF.

V is TRBV11-2 and J is TRBJ2-7, with 10 bases lining up with TRBD2. Losses at the gene ends were 3 bases for V and 1 base for J; bases not matched to a gene: 3. This CDR3 comprises 15 residues. CDR1 and CDR2 (germline): SGHAT, FQNNGV. CDR3 loop: CASSFTSGMSYEQYF. CDR3 DNA sequence: TGTGCCAGCAGCTTTACTAGCGGGATGTCCTACGAGCAGTACTTC.

The chain employs TRBV5-1 and TRBJ1-6; TRBD1 agrees at 7 bases. CDR3 length: 19 amino acids. Per germline, CDR1 SGHRS and CDR2 YFSETQ. After removal of 0 bases from V and 0 bases from J, the junction contained 9 bases not matched to a gene. As DNA, the CDR3 is TGCGCCAGCAGCTTGGTGGGACAGAGCACGAGCTCCTATAATTCACCCCTCCACTTT. It translates to CASSLVGQSTSSYNSPLHF.

The chain is built from TRBV27 and TRBJ2-2; D not certain. The germline V and J ends were trimmed by 5 bases and 5 bases, with 12 bases remaining between them. This CDR3 comprises 14 residues. Germline lookup yields CDR1 MNHEY and CDR2 SMNVEV (reference sequence). The CDR3, as DNA: TGTGCCAGCAGTAAAGCAGGTCTTACCGGGGAGCTGTTTTTT. Its protein is CASSKAGLTGELFF.

The V gene is TRBV10-1, the J gene TRBJ2-1; D not resolved. Trimming shortened V by 1 base and J by 9 bases, and 10 bases separated the two germline ends. This CDR3 comprises 13 residues. Germline CDR1 WNHNN, CDR2 SYGVQD (reference sequence). CDR3 loop: CASSELPGGEQFF. CDR3 DNA sequence: TGCGCCAGCAGTGAGTTGCCCGGTGGTGAGCAGTTCTTC.

This chain uses TRBV5-1 with TRBJ2-1, with a tentative D call TRBD2 (5 bases). Germline lookup yields CDR1 SGHRS and CDR2 YFSETQ. The CDR3 is made up of 15 amino acids. Trimming took 2 bases from V and 5 from J, leaving 14 bases between them. The CDR3 sequence is CASSLEGRRDNEQFF. Written as DNA, the CDR3 is TGCGCCAGCAGCTTAGAGGGTCGAAGGGACAATGAGCAGTTCTTC.

On this clone itself: Other DNA sequences in this specimen translate into the identical CDR3. The chain links TRBV6-5 to TRBJ1-1, with D possibly TRBD1 on 6 matching bases. V lost 5 bases and J lost 6, with 10 bases in between. This CDR3 is 12 amino acids long. The germline V gene has CDR1 MNHEY and CDR2 SVGAGI. The CDR3 loop is CASSRGRAEAFF. The CDR3 region has the DNA TGTGCCAGCAGTAGGGGGAGGGCTGAAGCTTTCTTT.

This chain uses TRBV9 with TRBJ2-3; maybe TRBD1 (5 bases). CDR3 size: 14 residues. Germline V CDR1 and CDR2: SGDLS, YYNGEE. Trimming took 0 bases from V and 2 from J, leaving 7 bases between them. The CDR3 here is CASSVETATDTQYF. Written as DNA, the CDR3 is TGTGCCAGCAGCGTAGAGACAGCCACAGATACGCAGTATTTT. Full variable domain (missing parts from reference TRBV9 and TRBJ2-3): DSGVTQTPKHLITATGQRVTLRCSPRSGDLSVYWYQQSLDQGLQFLIQYYNGEERAKGNILERFSAQQFPDLHSELNLSSLELGDSALYFCASSVETATDTQYFGPGTRLTVL.

The gene calls are TRBV15 and TRBJ1-1; possible D gene TRBD1, 5 bases. CDR1 is LNHNV and CDR2 is YYDKDF in the germline V gene (reference sequence). The CDR3 consists of 14 residues. Trimming took off 0 bases at V and 4 bases at J, with 9 bases between the two ends. CDR3 in DNA: TGTGCCACCAGCAGAGAGACAGCTAGCACTGAAGCTTTCTTT. This sequence encodes CATSRETASTEAFF. The full variable domain, in which reference TRBV15 and TRBJ1-1 provide the parts outside the CDR3, is DAMVIQNPRYQVTQFGKPVTLSCSQTLNHNVMYWYQQKSSQAPKLLFHYYDKDFNNEADTPDNFQSRRPNTSFCFLDIRSPGLGDTAMYLCATSRETASTEAFFGQGTRLTVV.

The rearrangement uses TRBV6-1 and TRBJ1-1; 11 nucleotides match TRBD1. This CDR3 has 14 amino acids. After removal of 6 bases from V and 3 bases from J, the junction contained 3 bases not matched to a gene. The V gene's germline CDR1 is MNHNS and CDR2 SASEGT. The CDR3 loop is CASRMGQGDTEAFF. In DNA, the CDR3 is TGTGCCAGCAGGATGGGACAGGGGGACACTGAAGCTTTCTTT.